The rows below give T cell receptor beta chains drawn from one sample of a study of Graves' ophthalmopathy and Graves' hyperthyroidism. TCRdb reprocessed the multiplex PCR reads via MiXCR and lists one record per CDR3 protein. The repertoire consists of about 390,000 distinct CDR3 sequences, with 17% occurring once and the leading ten covering 2.4%. The sequenced sample consisted of peripheral blood. The receptors come from an adult woman with stable Graves' hyperthyroidism. Each CDR3 is given with its conserved first and last residue. Each record gives: D gene, clone size, J gene, V gene, CDR3 protein, CDR3 DNA. A D gene is named only where the DNA matches it firmly. Clone size, where shown, is once, few, many, or a class for clones that have expanded.

>TRBD1|many|TRBJ1-2|TRBV27
CASSLFGQGAPYGYTF
TGTGCCAGCAGTTTATTCGGACAGGGGGCCCCCTATGGCTACACCTTC
>TRBD1|many|TRBJ2-5|TRBV13
CASSFRQGNQEAQYF
TGTGCCAGCAGCTTCAGACAGGGCAACCAAGAGGCCCAGTACTTC
>TRBD1|many|TRBJ1-5|TRBV24-1
CATSDLTEGAGNQPQHF
TGTGCCACCAGTGATTTGACGGAGGGGGCCGGCAATCAGCCCCAGCATTTT
>.|many|TRBJ2-7|TRBV11-2
CASSLDATAYEQYF
TGTGCCAGCAGCTTAGATGCGACAGCCTACGAGCAGTACTTC
>.|many|TRBJ1-3|TRBV7-2
CASSSYLSGNTIYF
TGTGCCAGCAGCTCGTATCTAAGTGGAAACACCATATATTTT
>TRBD2|.|TRBJ2-5|TRBV6-1
CASSASGGRETQYF
TGTGCCAGCAGTGCTAGCGGGGGGCGGGAGACCCAGTACTTC
>.|many|TRBJ2-6|TRBV2
CASVPLGLSSGANVLTF
TGTGCCAGCGTGCCGTTGGGGTTGAGCTCTGGGGCCAACGTCCTGACTTTC
>.|.|TRBJ2-2|TRBV6-1
CASSVGMDAGELFF
TGTGCCAGCAGTGTAGGGATGGACGCCGGGGAGCTGTTTTTT
>TRBD1|many|TRBJ1-2|TRBV13
CASSPRTGGAGYGYTF
TGTGCCAGCAGCCCTAGGACAGGGGGCGCCGGCTATGGCTACACCTTC
>.|.|TRBJ2-2|TRBV12-3/TRBV12-4
CASSLTNSGGELFF
TGTGCCAGCAGTTTAACCAACAGTGGCGGGGAGCTGTTTTTT
>.|.|TRBJ1-1|TRBV18
CASSPQGSTEAFF
TGTGCCAGCTCACCCCAGGGGAGCACTGAAGCTTTCTTT
>TRBD1|few|TRBJ1-5|TRBV20-1
CSALSQGAGNQPQHF
TGCAGTGCCCTTTCACAGGGGGCAGGTAATCAGCCCCAGCATTTT
>.|many|TRBJ2-7|TRBV28
CASTLAGGTYEQYF
TGTGCCAGCACCCTTGCGGGCGGGACCTACGAGCAGTACTTC
>.|.|TRBJ1-1|TRBV6-1
CASSVGEFEAFF
TGTGCCAGCAGTGTGGGGGAGTTTGAAGCTTTCTTT
>TRBD1|many|TRBJ1-2|TRBV20-1
CSARASGALPGGDDGYTF
TGCAGTGCTAGAGCCTCCGGGGCCCTACCAGGGGGAGACGATGGCTACACCTTC
>.|many|TRBJ1-5|TRBV30
CAWNYEGRNQPQHF
TGTGCCTGGAATTATGAGGGCCGCAATCAGCCCCAGCATTTT
>TRBD2|many|TRBJ2-7|TRBV12-3/TRBV12-4
CASSSGLAFRLGYAQYF
TGTGCCAGCAGTTCCGGACTAGCGTTCCGTCTCGGTTACGCGCAGTACTTC
>TRBD1|many|TRBJ2-7|TRBV20-1
CSAGEGRGTSTYEQYF
TGCAGTGCTGGCGAGGGCAGGGGGACGAGCACCTACGAGCAGTACTTC
>.|many|TRBJ1-5|TRBV2
CASRGAPGNQPQHF
TGTGCCAGCAGAGGGGCCCCAGGCAATCAGCCCCAGCATTTT
>.|many|TRBJ1-1|TRBV11-2
CASSPNRAPTEAFF
TGTGCCAGCAGCCCGAACCGAGCCCCCACTGAAGCTTTCTTT
>.|.|TRBJ1-2|TRBV30
CAWSPDSNYGYTF
TGTGCCTGGAGCCCGGACAGTAACTATGGCTACACCTTC
>TRBD2|.|TRBJ2-5|TRBV3-1
CASSQDTSGVRRETQYF
TGTGCCAGCAGCCAAGATACTAGCGGGGTGCGGAGGGAGACCCAGTACTTC
>TRBD2|many|TRBJ2-7|TRBV14
CASSQGLANTYEQYF
TGTGCCAGCAGCCAAGGACTAGCAAATACCTACGAGCAGTACTTC
>.|once|TRBJ1-6|TRBV11-2
CASSLQNLNSPLHF
TGTGCCAGCAGCTTACAGAATTTAAATTCACCCCTCCACTTT
>TRBD2|many|TRBJ2-3|TRBV12-3/TRBV12-4
CASSAQLAGVTYTQYF
TGTGCCAGCAGTGCCCAACTAGCGGGAGTTACATATACGCAGTATTTT
>TRBD2|many|TRBJ2-7|TRBV5-1
CASTRLAGGPSEQYF
TGCGCCAGCACCCGACTAGCGGGAGGGCCCAGCGAGCAGTACTTC
>.|.|TRBJ1-1|TRBV6-1
CASSAWGAGGTEAFF
TGTGCCAGCAGTGCTTGGGGAGCCGGCGGCACTGAAGCTTTCTTT
>.|.|TRBJ1-3|TRBV27
CASSLKGHRERNTIYF
TGTGCCAGCAGTTTAAAGGGTCACAGGGAGCGAAACACCATATATTTT
>.|many|TRBJ2-7|TRBV30
CAWSTPGHNSYEQYF
TGTGCCTGGAGTACTCCGGGACACAACTCCTACGAGCAGTACTTC
>.|many|TRBJ2-5|TRBV6-1
CASRSRTKSWTQYF
TGTGCCAGCAGGTCCCGCACAAAGAGTTGGACCCAGTACTTC
>.|many|TRBJ2-7|TRBV11-2
CASSLDPSATYEQYF
TGTGCCAGCAGCTTAGATCCCAGTGCAACCTACGAGCAGTACTTC
>.|many|TRBJ2-7|TRBV6-1
CASSEGGDNYEQYF
TGTGCCAGCAGTGAAGGGGGGGACAACTACGAGCAGTACTTC
>TRBD2|many|TRBJ2-3|TRBV7-3
CASSVMGRDTTQYF
TGTGCCAGCAGCGTGATGGGGAGGGATACTACGCAGTATTTT
>.|many|TRBJ2-2|TRBV27
CASSSPRRWDTGELFF
TGTGCCAGCAGCAGCCCCAGACGGTGGGACACCGGGGAGCTGTTTTTT
>.|.|TRBJ1-5|TRBV30
CAWSLARGRNQPQHF
TGTGCCTGGAGTCTTGCCCGGGGACGCAATCAGCCCCAGCATTTT
>.|many|TRBJ2-2|TRBV20-1
CSAINPSGYTGELFF
TGCAGTGCTATAAACCCCAGCGGATACACCGGGGAGCTGTTTTTT
>TRBD1|many|TRBJ1-1|TRBV29-1
CSVADRVVTEAFF
TGCAGCGTCGCTGACAGGGTTGTTACTGAAGCTTTCTTT
>.|many|TRBJ2-4|TRBV6-1
CASRQDPSPNIQYF
TGTGCCAGCAGGCAGGACCCAAGTCCGAACATTCAGTACTTC
>TRBD1|many|TRBJ1-5|TRBV19
CASRPPGGSGQPQHF
TGTGCCAGTAGACCCCCAGGGGGATCGGGTCAGCCCCAGCATTTT
>.|many|TRBJ1-1|TRBV7-2
CASSQRQKRMNTEAFF
TGTGCCAGCAGCCAAAGACAGAAAAGGATGAACACTGAAGCTTTCTTT
>.|many|TRBJ2-5|TRBV6-2/TRBV6-3
CASSYSIYGSGQETQYF
TGTGCCAGCAGTTACTCGATTTATGGGAGTGGGCAAGAGACCCAGTACTTC
>.|.|TRBJ2-7|TRBV30
CAWSPGVRNEQYF
TGTGCCTGGAGCCCAGGGGTACGGAACGAGCAGTACTTC